The sequence of this TCR beta chain was determined in a study of chemoradiotherapy in HPV16-positive cancers. Per the germline V gene, CDR1 is SGHRS and CDR2 is YFSETQ. The CDR3 is 13 residues long. V shed 4 bases, J shed 2 bases, and the junction held 2 bases outside the gene matches. Regarding the study as a whole: Functional assays defining HPV-specific T cells used only a couple of HPV16-positive patients.

As for this clone: The antigen is not known.

Here immunoSEQ multiplex PCR was the method, and the copy in TCRdb shows in-frame clones only, minus some. The data hold roughly 30,000 clones, with over 80% observed a single time. The V gene is TRBV5-1, the J gene TRBJ2-7; 8 bases map to TRBD1. The sequencing used blood, collected from a patient who underwent chemoradiotherapy. The clonotype originates from a human donor with HPV-associated anogenital cancer. This CDR3 reads CASSRQGPYEQYF. The DNA of the CDR3 is TGCGCCAGCAGCAGACAGGGGCCCTACGAGCAGTACTTC.